The rows below give T cell receptor beta chains drawn from one sample of a study of cytomegalovirus exposure and HLA in healthy donors. Clones were read by immunoSEQ multiplex PCR, and TCRdb kept only the in-frame ones, dropping some. The table has over 150,000 clones, about 76% seen once. Sequences were obtained from PBMCs. The receptors were sampled from a woman in her 40s in good health and CMV-seropositive. Each CDR3 is given with its conserved first and last residue. D genes are given only for firm matches. Some rows mark clone size as missing; the rest say once, few, many or name a class of expanded clone.

CASGLDSLQYF,TGTGCTAGTGGTTTGGACTCCCTACAGTACTTC,TRBJ2-4,TRBV12-5,.,.
CASNRDTSSEQYF,TGTGCCAGCAATAGGGACACCTCCTCCGAGCAGTACTTC,TRBJ2-7,TRBV2,.,.
CASEAGGNTQYF,TGTGCCAGTGAGGCGGGTGGAAATACGCAGTATTTT,TRBJ2-3,TRBV2,.,.
CASSLRQASVYGYTF,TGTGCCAGCAGCTTGCGGCAGGCTTCGGTCTATGGCTACACCTTC,TRBJ1-2,TRBV5-4,.,.
CASSTLRTVAYEQYF,TGTGCCAGCAGCACCCTTAGGACAGTAGCCTACGAGCAGTACTTC,TRBJ2-7,TRBV5-6,.,.
CASSIGQPTTNYGYTF,TGTGCCAGCAGCATCGGACAGCCTACAACGAACTATGGCTACACCTTC,TRBJ1-2,TRBV7-2,.,.
CASSLGQGGTEAFF,TGTGCCAGCAGCTTGGGGCAGGGAGGCACTGAAGCTTTCTTT,TRBJ1-1,TRBV5-4,.,.
CASSLSGSSTEAFF,TGTGCCAGCAGCTTGTCGGGGAGTTCAACTGAAGCTTTCTTT,TRBJ1-1,TRBV5-6,.,.
CASSASRLRGTQYF,TGTGCCAGCAGCGCTTCACGCCTTCGAGGGACCCAGTACTTC,TRBJ2-5,TRBV7-8,.,.
CASSQDRYSYNEQFF,TGTGCCAGCAGCCAAGATAGATACTCCTACAATGAGCAGTTCTTC,TRBJ2-1,TRBV14,.,.
CASSLGRTGSYGYTF,TGTGCCAGCAGCCTTGGGAGGACAGGGTCCTATGGCTACACCTTC,TRBJ1-2,TRBV5-4,.,TRBD1
CASSSGPGENYGYTF,TGCGCCAGCAGCTCTGGCCCGGGAGAGAACTATGGCTACACCTTC,TRBJ1-2,TRBV5-1,once,.
CASSYSSASGQETQYF,TGTGCCAGCAGTTACTCGTCGGCTAGCGGCCAAGAGACCCAGTACTTC,TRBJ2-5,TRBV6-5,.,TRBD2
CASSYHRAGGRYEQYF,TGTGCCAGCAGTTATCACCGTGCGGGAGGGAGATACGAGCAGTACTTC,TRBJ2-7,TRBV6-5,.,TRBD2
CASSLRREGGDAEQFF,TGTGCCAGCAGCTTGAGAAGGGAGGGGGGGGACGCTGAGCAGTTCTTC,TRBJ2-1,TRBV7-2,.,.
CASTHPLQDTEAFF,TGTGCCAGCACCCACCCTCTACAGGACACTGAAGCTTTCTTT,TRBJ1-1,TRBV7-9,few,.
CASSLDQNQETQYF,TGTGCCAGCAGCTTGGACCAGAACCAAGAGACCCAGTACTTC,TRBJ2-5,TRBV5-4,once,.
CASSLNNGQPQHF,TGTGCCAGCAGCTTGAACAATGGCCAGCCCCAGCATTTT,TRBJ1-5,TRBV7-2,.,.
CASSSRDSNQPQHF,TGTGCCAGCAGCTCCAGGGATAGCAATCAGCCCCAGCATTTT,TRBJ1-5,TRBV5-6,few,.
CASSLSRSGANVLTF,TGTGCCAGCAGTCTCTCCCGCTCTGGGGCCAACGTCCTGACTTTC,TRBJ2-6,TRBV27,.,.
CASSLSQGAYNEQFF,TGTGCCAGCAGCTTGTCACAGGGGGCCTACAATGAGCAGTTCTTC,TRBJ2-1,TRBV5-4,.,TRBD1
CASREFQETQYF,TGTGCCAGTAGAGAGTTCCAAGAGACCCAGTACTTC,TRBJ2-5,TRBV2,once,.
CASSLGSTARIAPLHF,TGTGCCAGCAGCTTAGGTAGTACAGCAAGAATAGCACCCCTCCACTTT,TRBJ1-6,TRBV7-2,few,.
CASSLAAGRNEKLFF,TGTGCCAGCAGCTTGGCGGCAGGTCGGAATGAAAAACTGTTTTTT,TRBJ1-4,TRBV5-6,.,.
CASSEAGQGAQPQHF,TGTGCCAGCAGTGAAGCCGGGCAGGGGGCTCAGCCCCAGCATTTT,TRBJ1-5,TRBV2,.,TRBD1
CASSYAPLASGYEQYF,TGTGCCAGCAGTTATGCTCCACTAGCGTCGGGCTACGAGCAGTACTTC,TRBJ2-7,TRBV28,.,TRBD2
CASSLEGTGSHEQYF,TGCGCCAGCAGCTTGGAAGGGACAGGGTCCCACGAGCAGTACTTC,TRBJ2-7,TRBV5-1,.,TRBD1
CAQRQEGYNEQFF,TGTGCCCAGAGACAGGAAGGCTACAATGAGCAGTTCTTC,TRBJ2-1,TRBV7-9,once,.
CASSLAGQLSSYEQYF,TGTGCCAGCAGCTTAGCGGGGCAGTTGAGCTCCTACGAGCAGTACTTC,TRBJ2-7,TRBV7-9,few,.
CASSSKFAGGDNEQFF,TGTGCCAGCAGTTCAAAATTCGCGGGAGGGGATAATGAGCAGTTCTTC,TRBJ2-1,TRBV6-5,.,TRBD2
CASSQGQGEGSNQPQHF,TGCGCCAGCAGCCAAGGCCAGGGGGAAGGAAGCAATCAGCCCCAGCATTTT,TRBJ1-5,TRBV4-1,.,TRBD1
CASSYVTGSGNYGYTF,TGTGCCAGCAGTTACGTGACAGGGAGCGGGAACTATGGCTACACCTTC,TRBJ1-2,TRBV6-5,large,TRBD1
CASSLGSGRITATGELFF,TGTGCCAGCAGCTTAGGCAGCGGGAGGATAACGGCCACCGGGGAGCTGTTTTTT,TRBJ2-2,TRBV7-9,.,TRBD2
CASSQGSRLHF,TGTGCCAGCAGCCAAGGCAGTCGACTCCACTTT,TRBJ1-6,TRBV14,.,.
CASSPAGETYEQYF,TGTGCCAGCAGTCCGGCAGGTGAGACCTACGAGCAGTACTTC,TRBJ2-7,TRBV6-5,.,.
CASSRLGRGDGELFF,TGCGCCAGCAGCCGCCTTGGCCGGGGGGACGGGGAGCTGTTTTTT,TRBJ2-2,TRBV4-3,.,TRBD2
CASSPGQTSGANVLTF,TGTGCCAGCTCACCGGGGCAGACCTCTGGGGCCAACGTCCTGACTTTC,TRBJ2-6,TRBV18,.,.
CASSLYSAGYGYTF,TGTGCCAGCAGCTTATATTCGGCAGGGTATGGCTACACCTTC,TRBJ1-2,TRBV11-2,.,.
CASSLAGTSGRSQFF,TGCGCCAGCAGCTTGGCCGGGACTAGCGGGAGGTCGCAGTTCTTC,TRBJ2-1,TRBV5-1,.,TRBD2
CASSLALRAGGPHRDQETQYF,TGTGCCAGCAGCTTAGCGTTGAGAGCGGGAGGGCCCCATAGAGATCAAGAGACCCAGTACTTC,TRBJ2-5,TRBV7-2,once,TRBD2
CASSPGQHQETQYF,TGTGCCAGCAGCCCGGGACAGCATCAAGAGACCCAGTACTTC,TRBJ2-5,TRBV9,.,TRBD1
CASSLGLSNYGYTF,TGTGCCAGCAGTTTAGGGCTCAGCAACTATGGCTACACCTTC,TRBJ1-2,TRBV28,few,.
CASSRTAGYGYTF,TGTGCCAGCAGCAGGACAGCCGGATATGGCTACACCTTC,TRBJ1-2,TRBV6-5,.,.
CASSARSNTGELFF,TGTGCCAGCAGTGCTAGGTCGAACACCGGGGAGCTGTTTTTT,TRBJ2-2,TRBV25-1,.,.
CASSGTSGTDTQYF,TGTGCCAGCTCCGGGACTAGCGGCACAGATACGCAGTATTTT,TRBJ2-3,TRBV18,once,TRBD2
CASSLFSGNEQFF,TGTGCCAGCAGTTTATTTAGCGGCAATGAGCAGTTCTTC,TRBJ2-1,TRBV27,once,.
CASSRGSGGDLYEQYF,TGCGCCAGCAGCAGAGGTAGCGGGGGGGATCTGTACGAGCAGTACTTC,TRBJ2-7,TRBV4-1,.,TRBD2
CASSSRTGVIMGAGELFF,TGTGCCAGCAGCTCACGGACAGGGGTTATCATGGGGGCCGGGGAGCTGTTTTTT,TRBJ2-2,TRBV5-5,.,TRBD1
CASSFTGLAGGPRFF,TGTGCCAGCAGCTTTACGGGACTAGCGGGAGGGCCCAGGTTCTTC,TRBJ2-1,TRBV7-9,once,TRBD2
CASSPRTGEVGEKLFF,TGTGCCAGCAGCCCCCGGACAGGGGAAGTAGGTGAAAAACTGTTTTTT,TRBJ1-4,TRBV9,.,TRBD1
CASRLAGGDGELFF,TGTGCCAGTAGACTAGCGGGGGGGGACGGGGAGCTGTTTTTT,TRBJ2-2,TRBV19,.,TRBD2
CASSLVRGRGTEAFF,TGTGCCAGCAGCTTAGTCAGGGGGAGAGGGACTGAAGCTTTCTTT,TRBJ1-1,TRBV7-9,.,TRBD1
CASSPSGTILVEQYF,TGTGCCAGCAGCCCATCCGGGACTATCCTCGTCGAGCAGTACTTC,TRBJ2-7,TRBV9,.,TRBD2
CASSPGQGVPYEQYF,TGTGCCAGCTCACCGGGACAGGGGGTACCCTACGAGCAGTACTTC,TRBJ2-7,TRBV18,.,TRBD1
CASSLASGFSYEQYF,TGTGCCAGCAGCTTGGCTAGCGGGTTCTCCTACGAGCAGTACTTC,TRBJ2-7,TRBV5-6,few,TRBD2
CASSRDNRNQPQHF,TGTGCCAGCAGCCGGGACAACAGGAACCAGCCCCAGCATTTT,TRBJ1-5,TRBV2,.,.
CASSSTTGSYEQYF,TGTGCCAGCAGCTCGACAACCGGCTCCTACGAGCAGTACTTC,TRBJ2-7,TRBV7-9,.,.
CASSALEQGEQFF,TGTGCCAGCAGTGCCTTGGAACAGGGTGAGCAGTTCTTC,TRBJ2-1,TRBV2,.,.
CASSISIRYSSGIDTDTQYF,TGTGCCAGTAGTATTTCAATCCGGTATTCTAGCGGGATTGACACAGATACGCAGTATTTT,TRBJ2-3,TRBV19,.,TRBD2
CASSQPVTSTGELFF,TGTGCCAGCAGCCAACCCGTGACTTCCACCGGGGAGCTGTTTTTT,TRBJ2-2,TRBV4-2,.,.